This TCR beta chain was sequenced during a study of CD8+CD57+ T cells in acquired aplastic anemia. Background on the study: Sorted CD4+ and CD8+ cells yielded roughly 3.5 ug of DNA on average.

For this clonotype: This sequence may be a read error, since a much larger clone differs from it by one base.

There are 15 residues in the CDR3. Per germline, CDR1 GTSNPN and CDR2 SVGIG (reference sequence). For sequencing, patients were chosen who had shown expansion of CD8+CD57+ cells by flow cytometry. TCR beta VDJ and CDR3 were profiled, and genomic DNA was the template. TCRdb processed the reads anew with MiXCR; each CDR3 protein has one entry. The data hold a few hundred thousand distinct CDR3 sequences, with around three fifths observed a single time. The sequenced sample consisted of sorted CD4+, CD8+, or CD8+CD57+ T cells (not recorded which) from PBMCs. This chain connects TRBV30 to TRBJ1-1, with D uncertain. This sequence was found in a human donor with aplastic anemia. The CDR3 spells CAWGVRGSLNTEAFF. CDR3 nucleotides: TGTGCCTGGGGTGTACGAGGCAGCTTGAACACTGAAGCTTTCTTT.